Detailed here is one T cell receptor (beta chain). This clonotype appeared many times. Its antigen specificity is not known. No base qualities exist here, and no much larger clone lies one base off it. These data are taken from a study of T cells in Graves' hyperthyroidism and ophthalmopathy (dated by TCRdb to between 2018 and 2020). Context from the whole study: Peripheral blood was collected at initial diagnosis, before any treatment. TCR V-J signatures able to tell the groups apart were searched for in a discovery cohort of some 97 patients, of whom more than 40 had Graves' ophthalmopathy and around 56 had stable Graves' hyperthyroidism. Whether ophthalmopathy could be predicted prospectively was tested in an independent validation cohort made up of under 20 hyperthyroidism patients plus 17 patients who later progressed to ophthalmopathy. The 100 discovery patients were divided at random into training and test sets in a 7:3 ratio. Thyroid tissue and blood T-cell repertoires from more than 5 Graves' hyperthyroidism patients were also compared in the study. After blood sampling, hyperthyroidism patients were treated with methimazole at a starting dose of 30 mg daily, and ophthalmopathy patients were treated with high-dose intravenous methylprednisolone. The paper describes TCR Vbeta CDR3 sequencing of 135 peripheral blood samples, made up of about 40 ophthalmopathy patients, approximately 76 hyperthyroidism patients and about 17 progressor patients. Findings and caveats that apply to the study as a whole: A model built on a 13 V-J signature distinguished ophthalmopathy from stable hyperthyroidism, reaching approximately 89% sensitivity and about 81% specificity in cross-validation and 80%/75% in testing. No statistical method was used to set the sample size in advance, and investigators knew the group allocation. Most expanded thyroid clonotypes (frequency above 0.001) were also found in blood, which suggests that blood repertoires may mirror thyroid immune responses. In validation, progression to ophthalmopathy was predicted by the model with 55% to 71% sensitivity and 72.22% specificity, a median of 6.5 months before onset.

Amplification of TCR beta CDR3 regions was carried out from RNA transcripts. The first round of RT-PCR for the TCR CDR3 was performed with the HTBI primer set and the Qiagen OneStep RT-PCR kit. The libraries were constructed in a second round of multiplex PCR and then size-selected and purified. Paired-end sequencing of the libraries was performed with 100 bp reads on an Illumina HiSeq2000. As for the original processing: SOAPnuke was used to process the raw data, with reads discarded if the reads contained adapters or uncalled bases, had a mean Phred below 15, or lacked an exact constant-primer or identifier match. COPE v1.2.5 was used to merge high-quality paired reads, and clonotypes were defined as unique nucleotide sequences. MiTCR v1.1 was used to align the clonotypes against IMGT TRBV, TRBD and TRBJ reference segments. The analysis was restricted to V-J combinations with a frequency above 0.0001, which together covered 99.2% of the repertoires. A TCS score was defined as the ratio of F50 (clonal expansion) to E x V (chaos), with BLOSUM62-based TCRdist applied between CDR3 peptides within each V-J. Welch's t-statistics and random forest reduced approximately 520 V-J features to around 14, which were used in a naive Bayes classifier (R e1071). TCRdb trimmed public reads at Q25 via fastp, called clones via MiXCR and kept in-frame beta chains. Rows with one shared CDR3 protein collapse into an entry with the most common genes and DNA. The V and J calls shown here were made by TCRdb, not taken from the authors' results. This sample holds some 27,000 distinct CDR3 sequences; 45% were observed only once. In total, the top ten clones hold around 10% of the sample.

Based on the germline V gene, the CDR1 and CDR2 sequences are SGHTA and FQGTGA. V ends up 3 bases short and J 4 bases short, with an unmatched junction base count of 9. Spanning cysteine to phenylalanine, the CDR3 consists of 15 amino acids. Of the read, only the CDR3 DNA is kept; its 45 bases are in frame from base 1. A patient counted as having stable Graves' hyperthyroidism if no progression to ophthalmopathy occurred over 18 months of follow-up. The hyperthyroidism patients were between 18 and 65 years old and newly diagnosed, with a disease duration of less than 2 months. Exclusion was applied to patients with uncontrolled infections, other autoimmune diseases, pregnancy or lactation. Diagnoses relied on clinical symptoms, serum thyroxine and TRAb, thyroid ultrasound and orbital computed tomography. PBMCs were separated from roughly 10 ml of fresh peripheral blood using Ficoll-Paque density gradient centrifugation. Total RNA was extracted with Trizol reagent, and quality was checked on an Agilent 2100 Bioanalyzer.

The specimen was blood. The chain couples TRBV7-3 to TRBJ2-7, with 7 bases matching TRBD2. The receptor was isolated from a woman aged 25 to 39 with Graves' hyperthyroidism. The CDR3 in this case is CASSLRGGDFYEQYF. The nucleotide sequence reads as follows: TGTGCCAGCAGCTTGCGTGGGGGGGATTTTTACGAGCAGTACTTC.